These 5 T cell receptor beta chains came from one sample sequenced in a study of blood T cell repertoires in COVID-19. Using immunoSEQ multiplex PCR, the repertoire was profiled, and TCRdb retains in-frame clones only, with some absent. The sample contains 160,000 or so clones, less than 90% of which appear only once. Sample: peripheral blood. The receptors derive from a woman in her sixties or seventies with acute or convalescent COVID-19.

This clone was picked up one time. The CDR3: CASYPKLGQGEEAFF. The DNA of the CDR3 is TGTGCCAGCTACCCAAAACTCGGACAGGGGGAAGAAGCTTTCTTT. The chain has TRBV4-2 and TRBJ1-1, with 10 bases matching TRBD1. This CDR3 region has 15 residues. CDR1 is LGHNA, CDR2 YNFKEQ, per germline. After removal of 8 bases from V and 8 bases from J, the junction contained 14 bases not matched to a gene.

V and J are TRBV28 and TRBJ2-7; D gene ambiguous. Trimming took off 4 bases at V and 6 bases at J, with 10 bases between the two ends. This CDR3 contains 12 residues. Germline V CDR1 and CDR2: MDHEN, SYDVKM. CDR3 DNA sequence: TGTGCCAGCAGTTCCGCTCGGGTCGAGCAGTACTTC. Protein: CASSSARVEQYF.

The chain links TRBV6-5 to TRBJ1-5; a weak D match, TRBD1 (6 bases). The V end was cut by 5 bases, the J end by 9 bases, with 17 bases between. CDR3 size: 14 residues. CDR1 MNHEY and CDR2 SVGAGI come from the germline V gene. CDR3 in amino acids: CASSPGERGRPQHF. The DNA for the CDR3 is TGTGCCAGCAGTCCAGGCGAGCGGGGGCGGCCCCAGCATTTT.

Concerning this clone itself: The junction does not match germline at one end; this may be a read error. The rearrangement uses TRBV6-1 and TRBJ1-2, with D uncertain. The CDR3 contains 13 residues. From germline, CDR1 is MNHNS and CDR2 SASEGT. The CDR3 protein is CASSKAGDYGYTF. The DNA for the CDR3 is TGTGCCAGCAGTAAAGCCGGGGACTATGGCTACACCTTC.

This rearrangement joins TRBV6-2 or TRBV6-3 to TRBJ2-5, with TRBD2 identical over 8 bases. There are 16 residues in the CDR3. Trimming took 5 bases from V and 0 from J; bases not matched to a gene: 8. The V gene's germline CDR1 is MNHEY and CDR2 SVGEGT. The CDR3 protein is CASSRGLAMYQETQYF. The CDR3 coding sequence is TGTGCCAGCAGTAGAGGACTAGCTATGTACCAAGAGACCCAGTACTTC.